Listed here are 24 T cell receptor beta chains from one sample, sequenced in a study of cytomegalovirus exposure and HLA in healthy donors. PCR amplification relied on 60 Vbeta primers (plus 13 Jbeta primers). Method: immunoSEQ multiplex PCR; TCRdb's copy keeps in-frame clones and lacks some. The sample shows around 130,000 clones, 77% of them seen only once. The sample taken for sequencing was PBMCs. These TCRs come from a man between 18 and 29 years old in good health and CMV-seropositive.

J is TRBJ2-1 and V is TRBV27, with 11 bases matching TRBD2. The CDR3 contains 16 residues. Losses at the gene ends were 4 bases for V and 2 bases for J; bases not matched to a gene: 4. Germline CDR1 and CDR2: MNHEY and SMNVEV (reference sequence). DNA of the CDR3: TGTGCCAGCAGTTCGATAGCGGGGGGGCCCTACAATGAGCAGTTCTTC. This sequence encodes CASSSIAGGPYNEQFF.

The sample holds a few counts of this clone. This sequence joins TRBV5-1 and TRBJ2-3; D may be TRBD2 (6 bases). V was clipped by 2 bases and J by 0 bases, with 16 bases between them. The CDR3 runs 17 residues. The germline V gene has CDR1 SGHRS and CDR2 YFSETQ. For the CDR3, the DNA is TGCGCCAGCAGCTTACCGCCGGAGGGGATAAGCACAGATACGCAGTATTTT. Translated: CASSLPPEGISTDTQYF.

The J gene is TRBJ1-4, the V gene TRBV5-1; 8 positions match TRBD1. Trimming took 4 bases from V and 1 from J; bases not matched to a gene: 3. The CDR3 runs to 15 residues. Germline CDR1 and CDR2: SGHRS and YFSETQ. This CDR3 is CASSDGQGTNEKLFF. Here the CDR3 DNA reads TGCGCCAGCAGCGATGGACAGGGAACTAATGAAAAACTGTTTTTT.

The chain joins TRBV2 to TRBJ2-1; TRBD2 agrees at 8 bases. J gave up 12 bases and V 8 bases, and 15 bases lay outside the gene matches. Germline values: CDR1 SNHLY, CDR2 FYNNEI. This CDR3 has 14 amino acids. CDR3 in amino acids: CASLRGSGSFRQFF. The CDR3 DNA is TGTGCCAGCCTCAGAGGAAGCGGGAGCTTTCGGCAGTTCTTC.

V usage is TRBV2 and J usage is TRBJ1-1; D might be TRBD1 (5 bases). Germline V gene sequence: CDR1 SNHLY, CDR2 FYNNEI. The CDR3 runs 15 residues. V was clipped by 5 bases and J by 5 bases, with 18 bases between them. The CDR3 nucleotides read TGTGCCAGCAGTCCCTGGGGGGGGAGAGTTACTGAAGCTTTCTTT. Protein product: CASSPWGGRVTEAFF.

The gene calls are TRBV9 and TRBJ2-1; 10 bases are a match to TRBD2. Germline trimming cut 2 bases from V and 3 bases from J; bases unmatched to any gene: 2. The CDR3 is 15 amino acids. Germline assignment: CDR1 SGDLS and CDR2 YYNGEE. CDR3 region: CASSVLAGGYNEQFF. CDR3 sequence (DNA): TGTGCCAGCAGCGTTTTAGCGGGGGGCTACAATGAGCAGTTCTTC.

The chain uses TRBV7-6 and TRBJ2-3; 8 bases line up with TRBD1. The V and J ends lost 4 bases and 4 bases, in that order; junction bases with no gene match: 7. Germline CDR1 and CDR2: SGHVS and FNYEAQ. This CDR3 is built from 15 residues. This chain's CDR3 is CASSSTGGWSDTQYF. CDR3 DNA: TGTGCCAGCAGCTCAACAGGGGGGTGGTCAGATACGCAGTATTTT.

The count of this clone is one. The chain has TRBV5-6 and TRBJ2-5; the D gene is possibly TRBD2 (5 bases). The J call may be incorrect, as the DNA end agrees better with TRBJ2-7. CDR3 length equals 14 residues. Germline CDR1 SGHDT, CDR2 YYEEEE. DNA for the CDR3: TGTGCCAGCAGCTTGCCGGGAACGACCTACGAGCAGTACTTC. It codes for CASSLPGTTYEQYF.

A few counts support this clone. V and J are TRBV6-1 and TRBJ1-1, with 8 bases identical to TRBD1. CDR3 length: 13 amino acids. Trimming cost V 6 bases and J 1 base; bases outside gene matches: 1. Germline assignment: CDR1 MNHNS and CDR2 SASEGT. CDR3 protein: CASRTGANTEAFF. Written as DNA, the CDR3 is TGTGCCAGCAGGACAGGGGCGAACACTGAAGCTTTCTTT.

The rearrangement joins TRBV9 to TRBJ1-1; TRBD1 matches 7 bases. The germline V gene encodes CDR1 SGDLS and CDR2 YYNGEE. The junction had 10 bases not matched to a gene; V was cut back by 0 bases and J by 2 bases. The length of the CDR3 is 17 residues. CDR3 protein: CASSVDYRGLGNTEAFF. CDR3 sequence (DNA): TGTGCCAGCAGCGTAGACTACAGGGGCCTGGGTAACACTGAAGCTTTCTTT.

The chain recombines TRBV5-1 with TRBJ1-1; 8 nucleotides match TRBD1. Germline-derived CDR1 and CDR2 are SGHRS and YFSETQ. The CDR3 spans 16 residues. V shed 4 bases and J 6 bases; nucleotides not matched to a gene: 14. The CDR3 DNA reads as TGCGCCAGCAGCCCCGGGGGGACAGGCACGGGGGCTGAAGCTTTCTTT. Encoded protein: CASSPGGTGTGAEAFF.

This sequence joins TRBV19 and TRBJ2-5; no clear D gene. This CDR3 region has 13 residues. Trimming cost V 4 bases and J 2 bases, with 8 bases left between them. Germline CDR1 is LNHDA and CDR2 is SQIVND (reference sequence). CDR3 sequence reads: CASSNGRQETQYF. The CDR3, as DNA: TGTGCCAGTAGTAACGGCAGGCAAGAGACCCAGTACTTC.

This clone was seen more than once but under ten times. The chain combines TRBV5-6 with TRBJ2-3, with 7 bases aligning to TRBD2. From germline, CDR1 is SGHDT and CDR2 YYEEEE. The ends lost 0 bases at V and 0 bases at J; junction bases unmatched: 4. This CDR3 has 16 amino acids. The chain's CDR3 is CASSLGAGASTDTQYF. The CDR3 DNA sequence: TGTGCCAGCAGCTTGGGGGCGGGAGCAAGCACAGATACGCAGTATTTT.

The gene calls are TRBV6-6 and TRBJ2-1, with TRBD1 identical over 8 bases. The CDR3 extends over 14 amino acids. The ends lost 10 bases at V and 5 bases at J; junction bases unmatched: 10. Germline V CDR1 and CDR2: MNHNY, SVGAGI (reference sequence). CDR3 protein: CATWTGTGHNEQFF. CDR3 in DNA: TGTGCCACCTGGACCGGGACAGGACACAATGAGCAGTTCTTC.

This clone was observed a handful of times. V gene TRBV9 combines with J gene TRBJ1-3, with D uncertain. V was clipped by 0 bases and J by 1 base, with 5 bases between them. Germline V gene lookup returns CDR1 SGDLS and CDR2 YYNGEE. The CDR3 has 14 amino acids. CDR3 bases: TGTGCCAGCAGCGTAGATCTATCTGGAAACACCATATATTTT. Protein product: CASSVDLSGNTIYF.

The DNA for the CDR3 is TGTGCCATCCCGCTACAGGGGTCTTCTAACTATGGCTACACCTTC. This sequence encodes CAIPLQGSSNYGYTF. The chain employs TRBV5-4 and TRBJ1-2; TRBD1 matches at 7 bases. The germline V gene encodes CDR1 SGHNT and CDR2 YYREEE (reference sequence). The V segment lost 9 bases and the J segment 0 bases; nucleotides outside the gene matches: 11. This CDR3 has 15 amino acids.

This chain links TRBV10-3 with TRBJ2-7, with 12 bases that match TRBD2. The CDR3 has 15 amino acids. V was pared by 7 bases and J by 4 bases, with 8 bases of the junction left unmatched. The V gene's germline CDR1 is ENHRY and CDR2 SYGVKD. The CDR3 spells CAIKNGLAGPYEQYF. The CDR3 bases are TGTGCCATCAAAAATGGACTAGCGGGACCTTACGAGCAGTACTTC.

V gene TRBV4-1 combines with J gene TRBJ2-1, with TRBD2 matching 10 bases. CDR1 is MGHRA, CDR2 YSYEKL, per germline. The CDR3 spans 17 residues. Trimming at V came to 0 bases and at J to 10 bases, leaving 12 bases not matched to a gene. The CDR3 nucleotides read TGCGCCAGCAGCCAAGATCCGGCTAGCGGGAGTCTCGACGAGCAGTTCTTC. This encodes CASSQDPASGSLDEQFF.

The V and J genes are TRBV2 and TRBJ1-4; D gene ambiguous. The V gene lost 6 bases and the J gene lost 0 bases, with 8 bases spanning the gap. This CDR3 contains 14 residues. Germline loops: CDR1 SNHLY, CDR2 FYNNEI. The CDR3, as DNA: TGTGCCAGCAGAAAGGAGTCAACTAATGAAAAACTGTTTTTT. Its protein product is CASRKESTNEKLFF.

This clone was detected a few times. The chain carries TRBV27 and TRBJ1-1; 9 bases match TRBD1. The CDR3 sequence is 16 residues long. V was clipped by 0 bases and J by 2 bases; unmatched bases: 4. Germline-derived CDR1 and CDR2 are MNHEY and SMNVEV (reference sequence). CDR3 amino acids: CASSLSKTGGNTEAFF. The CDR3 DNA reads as TGTGCCAGCAGTTTATCCAAGACAGGGGGAAACACTGAAGCTTTCTTT.

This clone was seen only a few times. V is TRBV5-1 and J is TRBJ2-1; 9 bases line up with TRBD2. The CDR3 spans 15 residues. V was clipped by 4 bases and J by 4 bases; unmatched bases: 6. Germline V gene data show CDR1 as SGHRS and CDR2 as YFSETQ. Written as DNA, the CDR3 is TGCGCCAGCAGCCGCGGGGGGGCAGAATACAATGAGCAGTTCTTC. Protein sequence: CASSRGGAEYNEQFF.

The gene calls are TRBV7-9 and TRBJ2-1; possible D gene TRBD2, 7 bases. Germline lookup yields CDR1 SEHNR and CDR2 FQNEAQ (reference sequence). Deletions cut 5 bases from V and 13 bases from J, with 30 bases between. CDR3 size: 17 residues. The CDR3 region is CASSPPLGQARLAAQFF. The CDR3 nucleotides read TGTGCCAGCAGCCCTCCTTTGGGACAAGCAAGACTAGCTGCCCAGTTCTTC.

CDR3 in amino acids: CASSPKAGETQYF. As DNA, the CDR3 is TGTGCCAGCAGCCCGAAAGCTGGAGAGACCCAGTACTTC. The rearrangement uses TRBV7-9 and TRBJ2-5; D uncertain. Germline V CDR1 and CDR2: SEHNR, FQNEAQ (reference sequence). V gave up 5 bases and J gave up 4 bases, with 11 bases separating them. This CDR3 is built from 13 residues.

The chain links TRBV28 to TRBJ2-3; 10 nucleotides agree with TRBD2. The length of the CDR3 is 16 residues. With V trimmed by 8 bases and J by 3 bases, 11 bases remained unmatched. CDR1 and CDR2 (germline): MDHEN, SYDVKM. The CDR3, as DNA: TGTGCCAGCCTACCTTTGGGGACTAGCGTTACAGATACGCAGTATTTT. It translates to CASLPLGTSVTDTQYF.